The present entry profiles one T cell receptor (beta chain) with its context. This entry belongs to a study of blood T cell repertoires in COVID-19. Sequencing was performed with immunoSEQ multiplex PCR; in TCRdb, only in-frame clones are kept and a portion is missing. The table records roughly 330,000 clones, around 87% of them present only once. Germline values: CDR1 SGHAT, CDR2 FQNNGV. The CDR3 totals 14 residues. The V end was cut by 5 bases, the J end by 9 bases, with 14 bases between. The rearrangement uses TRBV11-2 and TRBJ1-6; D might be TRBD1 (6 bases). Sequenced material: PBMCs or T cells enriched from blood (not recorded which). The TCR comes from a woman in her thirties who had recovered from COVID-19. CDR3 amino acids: CASSLPGETSPLHF. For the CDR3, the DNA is TGTGCCAGCAGCCTTCCAGGGGAGACTTCACCCCTCCACTTT.